Listed here are 14 T cell receptor beta chains from one sample, sequenced in a study of radiotherapy plus CTLA-4 blockade in lung cancer. The assay was immunoSEQ multiplex PCR, and TCRdb's table has in-frame clones only and misses some. The table records tens of thousands of clones, approximately 80% of them present only once. The sample here was peripheral blood, taken from a patient treated with radiotherapy plus ipilimumab. The source is a human donor with non-small cell lung cancer whose response to radiotherapy plus ipilimumab could not be evaluated.

The CDR3 loop is CASSSTGTSTEAFF. The DNA of the CDR3 is TGTGCCAGCAGCTCTACAGGGACATCCACTGAAGCTTTCTTT. This chain joins TRBV7-2 and TRBJ1-1; D might be TRBD1 (6 bases). Germline assignment: CDR1 SGHTA and CDR2 FQGNSA. CDR3 length equals 14 residues. The V end was cut by 4 bases, the J end by 4 bases, with 13 bases between.

This clone was counted a few times. The chain carries TRBV11-2 and TRBJ2-5, with D unresolved. Germline lookup yields CDR1 SGHAT and CDR2 FQNNGV. CDR3 length equals 14 residues. With 0 bases removed from V and 1 base from J, the gap between germline ends came to 6 bases. DNA of the CDR3: TGTGCCAGCAGCTTAGACGGGTTCCAAGAGACCCAGTACTTC. It codes for CASSLDGFQETQYF.

This chain uses TRBV9 with TRBJ2-7; 9 nucleotides line up with TRBD1. This CDR3 region has 15 residues. Germline V lookup: CDR1 SGDLS, CDR2 YYNGEE. V lost 3 bases to trimming and J lost 1 base; unmatched junction nucleotides: 5. The CDR3 DNA reads TGTGCCAGCAGCGAAACCGGGACAGGGTCCTACGAGCAGTACTTC. It codes for CASSETGTGSYEQYF.

The chain employs TRBV28 and TRBJ2-2; no firm D call. Germline V gene lookup returns CDR1 MDHEN and CDR2 SYDVKM. The CDR3 extends over 13 amino acids. The V end was cut by 11 bases, the J end by 1 base, with 11 bases between. The CDR3 region has the DNA TGTGCCGCCCCCGCGCAGAACACCGGGGAGCTGTTTTTT. The encoded protein is CAAPAQNTGELFF.

V usage is TRBV5-1 and J usage is TRBJ2-5; D is uncertain. The germline gives CDR1 SGHRS, CDR2 YFSETQ. The CDR3 length is 14 residues. The V and J ends lost 2 bases and 2 bases respectively, with 10 bases between them. CDR3 nucleotides: TGCGCCAGCAGCTTACCGACGGGTCAAGAGACCCAGTACTTC. Its protein product is CASSLPTGQETQYF.

The J gene is TRBJ2-7, the V gene TRBV9; D might be TRBD1 (6 bases). The ends were cut back, 3 bases at V and 4 bases at J, with 14 bases in the middle. The V gene's germline CDR1 is SGDLS and CDR2 YYNGEE. This CDR3 has 14 amino acids. The CDR3 nucleotides are TGTGCCAGCAGCGCCGGGACAACCTATTACGAGCAGTACTTC. Translation: CASSAGTTYYEQYF.

The chain links TRBV5-1 to TRBJ2-5; weak D call: TRBD1 (6 bases). Germline V gene data show CDR1 as SGHRS and CDR2 as YFSETQ. The CDR3 spans 13 residues. Trimming pared 4 bases from V and 5 bases from J, leaving 12 bases between. Here the CDR3 reads CASSPPRGETQYF. Written as DNA, the CDR3 is TGCGCCAGCAGCCCCCCGAGGGGGGAGACCCAGTACTTC.

The rearrangement joins TRBV7-6 to TRBJ2-7; the match to TRBD1 covers 10 bases. V shed 5 bases and J 6 bases; nucleotides not matched to a gene: 10. CDR3 length equals 15 residues. From germline, CDR1 is SGHVS and CDR2 FNYEAQ. CDR3 loop: CASSPRTGTGAEQYF. CDR3 coding DNA: TGTGCCAGCAGCCCCCGAACCGGGACAGGGGCCGAGCAGTACTTC. Full variable domain (missing parts from reference TRBV7-6 and TRBJ2-7): GAGVSQSPRYKVTKRGQDVALRCDPISGHVSLYWYRQALGQGPEFLTYFNYEAQQDKSGLPNDRFSAERPEGSISTLTIQRTEQRDSAMYRCASSPRTGTGAEQYFGPGTRLTVT.

The V gene is TRBV30, the J gene TRBJ1-2; D not certain. Trimming stripped 5 bases from V and 6 bases from J, with 10 bases between. This CDR3 has 11 residues. Germline V gene lookup returns CDR1 GTSNPN and CDR2 SVGIG (reference sequence). Written as DNA, the CDR3 is TGTGCCTGGTCGCGTCGGGATGGCTACACCTTC. This encodes CAWSRRDGYTF.

The gene calls are TRBV18 and TRBJ1-5, with D perhaps TRBD1 (6 bases). With 2 bases removed from V and 7 bases from J, the gap between germline ends came to 12 bases. This CDR3 contains 14 residues. CDR1 is KGHSH, CDR2 LQKENI, per germline. The CDR3 DNA reads TGTGCCAGCTCACCAGGGGCAGGGGAACAGCCCCAGCATTTT. Translation gives CASSPGAGEQPQHF.

This clone showed up just a few times. V is TRBV28 and J is TRBJ2-7; no firm D call. The V end was cut by 5 bases, the J end by 5 bases, with 16 bases between. Germline-derived CDR1 and CDR2 are MDHEN and SYDVKM. The CDR3 spans 14 residues. CDR3 sequence reads: CASSPPRIANEQYF. The CDR3 bases are TGTGCCAGCAGTCCCCCTAGGATAGCCAACGAGCAGTACTTC.

The rearrangement joins TRBV7-9 to TRBJ2-7, with D uncertain. The CDR3 has 14 amino acids. The germline V gene has CDR1 SEHNR and CDR2 FQNEAQ (reference sequence). Trimming removed 1 base from V and 6 bases from J, with 13 bases in between. The CDR3, as DNA: TGTGCCAGCAGCTTAGTCCCCTCAGAGGTCGAGCAGTACTTC. This gives the protein CASSLVPSEVEQYF.

This clone was seen a few times. The chain recombines TRBV27 with TRBJ1-2; 9 nucleotides align to TRBD1. This CDR3 contains 14 residues. In germline, CDR1 is MNHEY, CDR2 SMNVEV (reference sequence). V was pared by 5 bases and J by 5 bases, with 6 bases of the junction left unmatched. This CDR3 reads CASSRAGQGYGYTF. DNA for the CDR3: TGTGCCAGCAGTAGGGCGGGACAGGGTTATGGCTACACCTTC.

J is TRBJ1-5 and V is TRBV5-6, with D possibly being TRBD1 (6 bases). Germline CDR1 SGHDT, CDR2 YYEEEE. The V and J ends lost 4 bases and 0 bases respectively, with 14 bases between them. CDR3 length equals 16 residues. CDR3 nucleotide sequence: TGTGCCAGCAGCCTAGGGGGGGGCTATAGCAATCAGCCCCAGCATTTT. This sequence encodes CASSLGGGYSNQPQHF.